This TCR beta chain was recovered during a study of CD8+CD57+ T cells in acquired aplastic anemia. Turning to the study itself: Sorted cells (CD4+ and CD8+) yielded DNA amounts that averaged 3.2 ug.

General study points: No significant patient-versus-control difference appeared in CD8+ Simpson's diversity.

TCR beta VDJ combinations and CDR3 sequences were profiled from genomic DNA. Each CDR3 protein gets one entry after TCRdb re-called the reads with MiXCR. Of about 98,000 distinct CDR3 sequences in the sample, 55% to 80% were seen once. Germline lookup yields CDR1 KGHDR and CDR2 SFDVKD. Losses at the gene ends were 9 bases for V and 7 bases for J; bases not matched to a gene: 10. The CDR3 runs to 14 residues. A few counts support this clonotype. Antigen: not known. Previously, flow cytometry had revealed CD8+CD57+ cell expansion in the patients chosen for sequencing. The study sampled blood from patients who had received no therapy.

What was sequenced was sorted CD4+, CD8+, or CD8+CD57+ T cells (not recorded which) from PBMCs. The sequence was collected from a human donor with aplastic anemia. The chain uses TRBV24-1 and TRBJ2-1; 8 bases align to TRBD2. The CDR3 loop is CATAARLATNEQFF. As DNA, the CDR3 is TGTGCCACCGCGGCGAGACTAGCGACAAATGAGCAGTTCTTC.